The 10 T cell receptor beta chains given below trace back to one sample, sequenced in a study of T cells in Graves' hyperthyroidism and ophthalmopathy. RNA transcripts provided the source from which TCR beta CDR3 regions were amplified. An initial round of RT-PCR targeting the TCR CDR3 relied on the HTBI primer set. TCRdb reprocessed the multiplex PCR reads via MiXCR and lists one record per CDR3 protein. The data show 650,000 to 800,000 distinct CDR3 sequences, about 45% seen once. Input material: peripheral blood or thyroid tissue (not recorded which). These TCRs come from an adult man with Graves' disease, either hyperthyroidism or ophthalmopathy (not recorded which).

This clonotype was detected only a few times. V gene TRBV7-2 combines with J gene TRBJ2-5; weak D call: TRBD2 (6 bases). Germline-derived CDR1 and CDR2 are SGHTA and FQGNSA. The CDR3 spans 16 residues. Trimming removed 5 bases at V and 4 bases at J, with 20 bases between. The CDR3 loop is CASSRSLALGGETQYF. The CDR3, as DNA: TGTGCCAGCAGCCGTAGTCTAGCTTTGGGGGGAGAGACCCAGTACTTC.

This sequence joins TRBV7-9 and TRBJ2-7, with 9 bases matching TRBD1. The CDR3 has 14 residues. V was clipped by 5 bases and J by 2 bases; unmatched bases: 4. The germline V gene encodes CDR1 SEHNR and CDR2 FQNEAQ (reference sequence). The DNA for the CDR3 is TGTGCCAGCAGCGCCCGGACAGGGGCCTACGAGCAGTACTTC. This encodes CASSARTGAYEQYF.

The rearrangement links TRBV7-9 to TRBJ1-3, with D possibly matching TRBD1 (6 bases). This CDR3 has 15 amino acids. Trimming removed 5 bases from V and 0 bases from J, with 11 bases in between. The germline V gene has CDR1 SEHNR and CDR2 FQNEAQ (reference sequence). As DNA, the CDR3 is TGTGCCAGCAGCACGGGACATAGCTCTGGAAACACCATATATTTT. Its protein is CASSTGHSSGNTIYF.

The sample holds a few counts of this clonotype. V usage is TRBV6-1 and J usage is TRBJ1-2; D may be TRBD1 (5 bases). CDR1 is MNHNS and CDR2 is SASEGT in the germline V gene. This CDR3 contains 16 residues. V shed 7 bases and J shed 4 bases, with 22 bases lying between them. In nucleotides, the CDR3 is TGTGCCAGCACCCCAATGGGGACCGTCAGGGTCTATGGCTACACCTTC. Amino acid sequence: CASTPMGTVRVYGYTF.

Turning to this clonotype: A single base separates this from a much larger clone, so it may be a read error. V is TRBV6-6 and J is TRBJ1-5; 7 nucleotides align to TRBD1. Per the germline V gene, CDR1 is MNHNY and CDR2 is SVGAGI (reference sequence). The CDR3 is 15 amino acids. In DNA form, the CDR3 reads TGTGCCATCAGTGCAGGAGGGACAGGCAATCAGCCCCAGCATTTT. It translates to CAISAGGTGNQPQHF.

The chain has TRBV9 and TRBJ1-6, with 7 bases aligning to TRBD1. V dropped 3 bases and J dropped 5; count of bases not matched to a gene: 2. Looked up from germline, CDR1 is SGDLS and CDR2 is YYNGEE. The CDR3 has 14 residues. The CDR3 region has the DNA TGTGCCAGCAGCGGAGGGGGCGATAATTCACCCCTCCACTTT. Protein: CASSGGGDNSPLHF.

A remark on this clonotype: Because the CDR3 is missing its conserved closing phenylalanine or tryptophan, this is likely a read error. V is TRBV7-1 and J is TRBJ2-7; 7 bases are shared with TRBD1. TRBV7-1 is an ORF for which the function is uncertain. J was trimmed by 2 bases and V by 3 bases; bases with no gene match: 1. This CDR3 comprises 13 residues. CDR3 in DNA: TGTGCCAGCAGCTCGGGACAGACCTACGAGCAGTACTTA. Amino acids: CASSSGQTYEQYL.

With respect to this clonotype: This may arise from a read error, as a much more abundant clone is one base away. The chain carries TRBV15 and TRBJ1-2, with no clear D. The CDR3 totals 13 residues. CDR1 and CDR2 (germline): LNHNV, YYDKDF (reference sequence). Trimming removed 6 bases from V and 4 bases from J, with 12 bases in between. The CDR3 protein is CATSNFTGYGYTF. The CDR3 nucleotides are TGTGCCACCAGTAATTTTACCGGCTATGGCTACACCTTC.

V usage is TRBV2 and J usage is TRBJ2-2, with unresolved D. With 4 bases removed from V and 9 bases from J, the gap between germline ends came to 6 bases. Germline assignment: CDR1 SNHLY and CDR2 FYNNEI. The CDR3 consists of 11 residues. CDR3 sequence: CASSARRELFF. The CDR3 DNA is TGTGCCAGCAGTGCCCGCCGGGAGCTGTTTTTT.

This clonotype came up many times. The J gene is TRBJ1-2, the V gene TRBV10-3; 10 positions match TRBD1. With 6 bases clipped from V and 3 bases from J, the junction kept 4 bases outside the gene matches. CDR1 and CDR2 (germline): ENHRY, SYGVKD. This CDR3 region has 14 residues. The DNA for the CDR3 is TGTGCCATCAGAGGGACAGGGGAGCACTATGGCTACACCTTC. It specifies CAIRGTGEHYGYTF.